The clone carrying this T cell receptor (beta chain) was counted ten times or more. The antigen remains undetermined. If no ophthalmopathy progression occurred within 18 months, Graves' hyperthyroidism was stable. RNA transcripts provided the source from which TCR beta CDR3 regions were amplified. An initial round of RT-PCR targeting the TCR CDR3 relied on the HTBI primer set. TCRdb redid the calling of the multiplex PCR reads with MiXCR, one entry per CDR3 protein. The data contain around 520,000 distinct CDR3 sequences, 14% of them seen just once; the ten biggest clones take up 11% to 15%. This sample is part of a study of T cells in Graves' hyperthyroidism and ophthalmopathy. Study-level findings and limits: A model built on 13 V-J features separated ophthalmopathy from stable hyperthyroidism.

With 1 base clipped from V and 4 bases from J, the junction kept 3 bases outside the gene matches. CDR1 is SGHAT and CDR2 is FQNNGV in the germline V gene. There are 15 residues in the CDR3. Sequenced sample: blood. V is TRBV11-2 and J is TRBJ2-1; 8 bases agree with TRBD2. This clonotype originated in a woman aged 40 to 50 with Graves' hyperthyroidism. The CDR3 nucleotides are TGTGCCAGCAGCTTAGCAGCGGGAGTTTACAATGAGCAGTTCTTC. It encodes CASSLAAGVYNEQFF. The full variable domain, its missing parts supplied by reference TRBV11-2 and TRBJ2-1, is EAGVAQSPRYKIIEKRQSVAFWCNPISGHATLYWYQQILGQGPKLLIQFQNNGVVDDSQLPKDRFSAERLKGVDSTLKIQPAKLEDSAVYLCASSLAAGVYNEQFFGPGTRLTVL.